This TCR beta chain was observed in a study of T-cell reconstitution after alpha-beta-depleted transplantation in children. This clonotype occurred many times. Unique molecular identifiers were incorporated when the TCRbeta library was constructed. TCRdb re-called the PCR reads through MiXCR, storing one row per CDR3 protein. The repertoire holds about 610,000 distinct CDR3 sequences, over 9.5% seen once, with 4% to 5% in the top ten. The V end was cut by 1 base, the J end by 5 bases, with 7 bases between. The CDR3 runs to 13 residues. Germline lookup yields CDR1 SGHRS and CDR2 YFSETQ. This receptor was obtained from a human donor who donated a stem cell graft to a child with acute myeloid leukemia. The sequences come from PBMCs from the stem cell graft donor, collected from the stem cell graft. J is TRBJ2-1 and V is TRBV5-1, with unresolved D. CDR3 coding DNA: TGCGCCAGCAGCTTGCGTGCGGACAATGAGCAGTTCTTC. Translating gives CASSLRADNEQFF.